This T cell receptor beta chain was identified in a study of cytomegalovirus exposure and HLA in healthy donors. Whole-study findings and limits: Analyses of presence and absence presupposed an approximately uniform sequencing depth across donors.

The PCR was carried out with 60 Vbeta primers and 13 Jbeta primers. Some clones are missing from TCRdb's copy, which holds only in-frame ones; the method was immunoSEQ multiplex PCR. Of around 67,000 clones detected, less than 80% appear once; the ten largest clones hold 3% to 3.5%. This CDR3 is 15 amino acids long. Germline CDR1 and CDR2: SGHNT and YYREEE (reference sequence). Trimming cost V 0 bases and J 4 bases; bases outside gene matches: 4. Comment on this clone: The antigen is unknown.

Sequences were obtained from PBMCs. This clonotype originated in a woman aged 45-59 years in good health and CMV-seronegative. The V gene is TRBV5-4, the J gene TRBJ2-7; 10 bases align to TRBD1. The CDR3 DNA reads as TGTGCCAGCAGCTTGGGAGGGACAGGGGATTACGAGCAGTACTTC. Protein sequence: CASSLGGTGDYEQYF.